This T cell receptor beta chain was found in a study of graft-versus-host responses after intestinal transplantation. As for the study in general: Uniformly, recipients were administered anti-thymocyte globulin induction with subsequent tacrolimus and steroids for roughly three years. Study results and limitations: Across patients carrying graft-donor T cell macrochimerism, allografts held high graft-versus-host to host-versus-graft clonal ratios.

Using immunoSEQ multiplex PCR, the repertoire was profiled, and TCRdb retains in-frame clones only, with some absent. The repertoire holds roughly 70,000 clones, with 80% to 95% as singletons. As to this clone: What it recognizes is unknown.

The study took post-transplant bone marrow from the posterior iliac crest or another site. Germline lookup yields CDR1 WSHSY and CDR2 SAAADI. This CDR3 contains 18 residues. V was trimmed by 1 base and J by 3 bases, leaving 21 bases between them. The chain carries TRBV10-2 and TRBJ1-1, with D tentatively TRBD1 (6 bases). Sample: bone marrow, taken 700 to 750 days after intestinal transplantation. The TCR sequence derives from a human patient who received an intestinal transplant, so some T cells may come from the graft donor. CDR3 in DNA: TGCGCCAGCAGTGAGTTTGGGAGCTGGGGGCTGGTGGACACTGAAGCTTTCTTT. This codes for CASSEFGSWGLVDTEAFF.